This entry describes one T cell receptor beta chain. What it binds is not known. The sample comes from a study of graft-versus-host responses after intestinal transplantation. About the study: Each of the recipients got a multivisceral, liver-intestinal, or isolated intestinal transplant. Study-level points and caveats: GvH clones were identified in recipient marrow, with some first appearing in ileum or blood. Circulating GvH clones peaking coincided with falling HvG clones soon after transplant. Graft-versus-host to host-versus-graft clonal ratios in allografts were high in patients with graft-donor T cell macrochimerism.

Data came from immunoSEQ multiplex PCR; TCRdb stores just in-frame clones and leaves some out. The sample has about 110,000 clones, 93% seen once; the top ten hold roughly 0.5%. The source was unstimulated CD8+ T cells sorted from spleen or lymph node cells, collected before intestinal transplant. This TCR was recovered from a human donor who received an intestinal transplant.

CDR3 DNA: TGTGCTAGTGGTTTGGACGGGAGGATGAATGAGCAGTTCTTC. Translated, it gives CASGLDGRMNEQFF. This rearrangement joins TRBV12-5 to TRBJ2-1; 7 bases fit TRBD2. V shed 1 base, J shed 7 bases, and the junction held 4 bases outside the gene matches. Germline assignment: CDR1 LGHNT and CDR2 FRNRAP. CDR3 length equals 14 residues.